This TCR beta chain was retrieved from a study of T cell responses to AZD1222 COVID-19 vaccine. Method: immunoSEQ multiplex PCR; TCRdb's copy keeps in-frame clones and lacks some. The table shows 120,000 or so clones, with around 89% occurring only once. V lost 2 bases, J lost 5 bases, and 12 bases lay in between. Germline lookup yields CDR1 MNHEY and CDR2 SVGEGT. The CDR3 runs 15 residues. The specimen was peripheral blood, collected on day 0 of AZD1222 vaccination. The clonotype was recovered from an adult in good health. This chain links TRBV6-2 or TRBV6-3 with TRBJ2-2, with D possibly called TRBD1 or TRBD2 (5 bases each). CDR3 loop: CASSYPRGVTGELFF. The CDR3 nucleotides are TGTGCCAGCAGTTACCCACGAGGGGTGACCGGGGAGCTGTTTTTT.